This TCR beta chain is drawn from a study of monozygotic twins with inflammatory bowel disease. General observations from the study: The data did not back a single strong IBD-associated clonotype or signal. The sharing of clonotypes with others was lower in IBD patients than in healthy twins, especially with disease activity. Using the inverse Simpson index, IBD patients had lower TCRbeta diversity than healthy co-twins.

In the case of this clonotype: The antigen remains unidentified.

Following a re-call of the 5' RACE reads, TCRdb has one entry per CDR3 protein and lacks DNA. This sample carries about 200,000 distinct CDR3 sequences, with more than 7.5% going to the ten biggest clones. The CDR3 is made up of 13 amino acids. CDR1 SQVTM and CDR2 ANQGSEA come from the germline V gene. Sequencing used blood. The receptor was isolated from a human donor with ulcerative colitis or Crohn's disease, or a healthy co-twin of an affected twin (not recorded which). The V gene is TRBV29-1, the J gene TRBJ1-5. The CDR3 is CSVLGEGRQPQHF.